Following are 10 T cell receptor beta chains from one sample sequenced in a study of response to subunit inactivated influenza vaccine. TCRdb independently ran MiXCR on the RT-PCR reads; one entry per CDR3 protein. This table holds around 570,000 distinct CDR3 sequences, less than 8% found once. The sample consisted of PBMCs from blood, taken less than 30 months after vaccination. All receptors come from a man aged 45-69 years who received an inactivated influenza vaccine.

This clonotype was counted only a few times. This chain links TRBV3-1 with TRBJ2-7; D gene uncertain. V was clipped by 1 base and J by 7 bases, with 17 bases between them. Germline assignment: CDR1 LGHDT and CDR2 YNNKEL (reference sequence). The CDR3 consists of 15 residues. CDR3 residues: CASSQVGTAFREQYF. The CDR3, as DNA: TGTGCCAGCAGCCAAGTCGGTACCGCGTTCCGGGAGCAGTACTTC.

This clonotype was picked up a small number of times. This sequence joins TRBV5-1 and TRBJ2-2; 9 bases line up with TRBD1. The junction had 6 bases not matched to a gene; V was cut back by 4 bases and J by 5 bases. In germline, CDR1 is SGHRS, CDR2 YFSETQ. CDR3 length: 15 residues. The CDR3 reads CASSKDRGETGELFF. The CDR3 nucleotides are TGCGCCAGCAGCAAGGACAGGGGCGAAACCGGGGAGCTGTTTTTT.

This clonotype was counted only a few times. V and J are TRBV6-5 and TRBJ1-3; D is unclear. Deletions cut 2 bases from V and 1 base from J, with 6 bases between. The CDR3 covers 14 residues. Germline V gives CDR1 MNHEY, CDR2 SVGAGI. This chain's CDR3 is CASSYTESGNTIYF. The DNA for the CDR3 is TGTGCCAGCAGTTACACAGAGTCTGGAAACACCATATATTTT.

The count of this clonotype is one. This sequence joins TRBV28 and TRBJ2-3; D possibly corresponds to TRBD2 (5 bases). The germline V gene encodes CDR1 MDHEN and CDR2 SYDVKM. The CDR3 contains 14 residues. V lost 5 bases and J lost 2, with 11 bases in between. CDR3 region: CASSRRRDTDTQYF. The CDR3 DNA reads TGTGCCAGCAGTCGGAGACGGGACACAGATACGCAGTATTTT.

Only a few counts were recorded for this clonotype. The chain has TRBV27 and TRBJ2-6, with a weak D call TRBD1 (5 bases). Germline V gene data show CDR1 as MNHEY and CDR2 as SMNVEV (reference sequence). V lost 6 bases, J lost 0 bases, and 18 bases lay in between. The CDR3 extends over 18 amino acids. The CDR3 nucleotides read TGTGCCAGCAGGATGACAGCCGCCGCCTTCTCTGGGGCCAACGTCCTGACTTTC. Translated, it gives CASRMTAAAFSGANVLTF.

The table lists this clonotype with a few counts. The chain's CDR3 is CASSPGLAGDLQETQYF. CDR3 DNA sequence: TGTGCCAGTAGTCCGGGACTAGCGGGGGACCTACAAGAGACCCAGTACTTC. The V call is TRBV19, the J call TRBJ2-5, with TRBD2 matching over 14 bases. Germline assignment: CDR1 LNHDA and CDR2 SQIVND (reference sequence). The CDR3 runs to 17 residues. The trim removed 5 bases at V and 2 bases at J, leaving 7 bases unmatched.

This clonotype was seen more than once but under ten times. The gene calls are TRBV7-9 and TRBJ2-1; TRBD2 matches at 8 bases. Unmatched junction bases numbered 13, after V lost 5 bases and J lost 10 bases. Germline V lookup: CDR1 SEHNR, CDR2 FQNEAQ (reference sequence). The CDR3 is 15 residues long. The CDR3 DNA reads TGTGCCAGCAGCCCAGACCTGGGACTAGTAGACGAGCAGTTCTTC. Amino acid sequence: CASSPDLGLVDEQFF. Together with reference TRBV7-9 and TRBJ2-1, the CDR3 gives the full variable domain: DTGVSQNPRHKITKRGQNVTFRCDPISEHNRLYWYRQTLGQGPEFLTYFQNEAQLEKSRLLSDRFSAERPKGSFSTLEIQRTEQGDSAMYLCASSPDLGLVDEQFFGPGTRLTVL.

This clonotype was observed a few times. The genes are TRBV19 and TRBJ2-5, with D hard to call. The V end lost 9 bases, the J end lost 2 bases, and 13 bases lay between the germline ends. Germline-derived CDR1 and CDR2 are LNHDA and SQIVND (reference sequence). This CDR3 has 13 amino acids. The CDR3 reads CASRLVGQETQYF. The CDR3, as DNA: TGTGCCAGCAGGTTGGTGGGGCAAGAGACCCAGTACTTC. Using reference TRBV19 and TRBJ2-5 for the parts outside the CDR3, the full variable domain is DGGITQSPKYLFRKEGQNVTLSCEQNLNHDAMYWYRQDPGQGLRLIYYSQIVNDFQKGDIAEGYSVSREKKESFPLTVTSAQKNPTAFYLCASRLVGQETQYFGPGTRLLVL.

This clonotype was recorded once. This may arise from a read error, as a much more abundant clone is one base away. The J gene is TRBJ2-2, the V gene TRBV20-1; 7 nucleotides line up with TRBD1. This CDR3 region has 16 residues. Looked up from germline, CDR1 is DFQATT and CDR2 is SNEGSKA (reference sequence). In DNA form, the CDR3 reads TGCTGTGCTAGTTGGGTAGGGACAGCGAACACCGGGGAGCTGTTTTTT. This gives the protein CCASWVGTANTGELFF.

This clonotype showed up many times. The chain carries TRBV2 and TRBJ2-1; 7 nucleotides match TRBD1. J gave up 1 base and V 2 bases, and 5 bases lay outside the gene matches. This CDR3 has 16 residues. CDR1 SNHLY and CDR2 FYNNEI come from the germline V gene. The CDR3 protein is CASSEQGDLSYNEQFF. The CDR3 DNA reads as TGTGCCAGCAGTGAACAGGGGGATCTGTCCTACAATGAGCAGTTCTTC. The variable domain in full, completed from reference TRBV2 and TRBJ2-1, reads EPEVTQTPSHQVTQMGQEVILRCVPISNHLYFYWYRQILGQKVEFLVSFYNNEISEKSEIFDDQFSVERPDGSNFTLKIRSTKLEDSAMYFCASSEQGDLSYNEQFFGPGTRLTVL.